A selection of T cell receptor beta chains follows, all from one sample in a study of CD8 T cells in Susac syndrome. TCRdb reanalysed the immunoSEQ multiplex PCR reads using MiXCR and keeps one entry per CDR3 protein. The sample holds 130,000 or so distinct CDR3 sequences, over 80% seen once. What was sequenced was CD8+ T cells from PBMCs. These receptors were obtained from a human donor with multiple sclerosis. The conserved cysteine and the conserved F or W are not part of the CDR3 here.

V gene	J gene	CDR3 protein
TRBV6-2/TRBV6-3	TRBJ1-5	ASSYSWGQPQH
TRBV4-3	TRBJ2-1	ASSQGQGNEQF
TRBV3-1	TRBJ2-1	ASSQGGPWTGLAGARNEQF
TRBV28	TRBJ1-2	ASSFKLGEAHYGYT
TRBV27	TRBJ1-2	ASSLSAGSLNGYT
TRBV5-1	TRBJ2-1	ASSLGGYNEQF
TRBV12-3/TRBV12-4	TRBJ2-1	ASSPGQVSWPGSYNEQF
TRBV19	TRBJ2-2	ASSVGSRGLAGELF
TRBV3-1	TRBJ1-1	ASSNRDRGRWDTEAF
TRBV5-8	TRBJ2-7	ASSPYYEQY
TRBV2	TRBJ1-5	ASRQWTDSNQPQH
TRBV5-5	TRBJ2-2	ASSLLGYTGELF
TRBV28	TRBJ1-2	ASSPGQGQVYGYT
TRBV19	TRBJ1-1	ASSIRLGQGASNTEAF
TRBV10-3	TRBJ2-3	AISDRPSGSPAQY
TRBV5-6	TRBJ1-1	ASSLLRAADTEVF
TRBV7-2	TRBJ2-2	ASSLRTGDTGELF
TRBV19	TRBJ1-1	ASFSRMNTEAF
TRBV12-3/TRBV12-4	TRBJ1-1	ASSKISIEAF
TRBV28	TRBJ2-1	ASSLLGDRPYNEQF
TRBV14	TRBJ2-1	ASSQPWGGRAPNEQF
TRBV13	TRBJ2-2	ASSLGTGTGELF
TRBV19	TRBJ2-4	ASSIDADRGTRPAKNIQY
TRBV7-9	TRBJ2-7	ASGLVEGYEQY